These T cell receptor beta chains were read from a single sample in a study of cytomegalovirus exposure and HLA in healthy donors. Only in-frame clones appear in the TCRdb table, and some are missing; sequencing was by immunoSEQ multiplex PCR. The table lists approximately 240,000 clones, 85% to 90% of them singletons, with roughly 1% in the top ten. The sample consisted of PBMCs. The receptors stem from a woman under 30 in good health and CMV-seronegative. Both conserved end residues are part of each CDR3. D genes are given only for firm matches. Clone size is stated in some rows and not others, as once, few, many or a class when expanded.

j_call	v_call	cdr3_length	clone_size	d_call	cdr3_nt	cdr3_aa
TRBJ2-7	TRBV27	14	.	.	TGTGCCAGCACCAGTCTTTCCAGAAGTGGCGAGCAGTACTTC	CASTSLSRSGEQYF
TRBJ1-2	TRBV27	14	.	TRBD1	TGTGCCAGCAGTTCCCTTGGGACAGCCTATGGCTACACCTTC	CASSSLGTAYGYTF
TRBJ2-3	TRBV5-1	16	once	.	TGCGCCAGCAGCTTGGTAGCAACCGCTAGCACAGATACGCAGTATTTT	CASSLVATASTDTQYF
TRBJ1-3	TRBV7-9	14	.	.	TGTGCCAGCAGCTTCGGGGACTCTGGAAACACCATATATTTT	CASSFGDSGNTIYF
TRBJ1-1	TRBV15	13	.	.	TGTGCCACCAGCAGAGTTGGCGGCCCCGAAGCTTTCTTT	CATSRVGGPEAFF
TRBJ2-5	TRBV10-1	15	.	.	TGCGCCAGCAGTGAGCTGGGGGAGGCCTGGGAGACCCAGTACTTC	CASSELGEAWETQYF
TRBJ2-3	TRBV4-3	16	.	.	TGCGCCAGCAGCCAAGGCTCCCTGGGGGGTACAGATACGCAGTATTTT	CASSQGSLGGTDTQYF
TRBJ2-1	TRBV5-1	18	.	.	TGCGCCAGCAGCTTGGGGCAGGGGAAACTTAGCTCCTACAATGAGCAGTTCTTC	CASSLGQGKLSSYNEQFF
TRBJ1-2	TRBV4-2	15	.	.	TGTGCCAGCAGCCAGGACACCGGATCTAACTATGGCTACACCTTC	CASSQDTGSNYGYTF
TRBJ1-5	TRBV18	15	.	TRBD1	TGTGCCAGCTCACTGGGACAGGGTAGCAATCAGCCCCAGCATTTT	CASSLGQGSNQPQHF
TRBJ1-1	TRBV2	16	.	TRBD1	TGTGCCAGCAGTGAACAGTCAGGGGGCCTAAACACTGAAGCTTTCTTT	CASSEQSGGLNTEAFF
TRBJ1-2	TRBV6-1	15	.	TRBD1	TGTGCCAGCAGTGTCTCCCCCGACAGGGTCGGAGGCTACACCTTC	CASSVSPDRVGGYTF
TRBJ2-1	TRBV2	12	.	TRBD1	TGTGCCAGCACCCATTCCGGGACAGGGCAGTTCTTC	CASTHSGTGQFF
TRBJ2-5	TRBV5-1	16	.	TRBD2	TGCGCCAGCAGCTTGTTCCTTAGCGGGGGGGAAGAGACCCAGTACTTC	CASSLFLSGGEETQYF
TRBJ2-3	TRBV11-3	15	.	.	TGTGCCAGCAGCTTAGGCCCCTGGGAGGCAGATACGCAGTATTTT	CASSLGPWEADTQYF
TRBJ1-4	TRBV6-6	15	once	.	TGTGCCAGCAGTTACGTTGGGCAGGGTAATGAAAAACTGTTTTTT	CASSYVGQGNEKLFF
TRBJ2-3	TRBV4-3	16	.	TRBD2	TGCGCCAGCAGCCAAGATTCGAGCGGGAGGGTGGTTACGCAGTATTTT	CASSQDSSGRVVTQYF
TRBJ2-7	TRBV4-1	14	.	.	TGCGCCAGCAGCCAAGAACCCCTATACTACGAGCAGTACTTC	CASSQEPLYYEQYF
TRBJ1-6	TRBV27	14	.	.	TGTGCCAGCAGTTTATCGAGCGGGGGCCCCGAGGTCCACTTT	CASSLSSGGPEVHF
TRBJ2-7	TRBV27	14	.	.	TGTGCCAGCAGTTTAAACAGTAACTCCTACGAGCAGTACTTC	CASSLNSNSYEQYF
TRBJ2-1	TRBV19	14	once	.	TGTGCCAGTATAGGGCGGGCTCGGGGCAATGAGCAGTTCTTC	CASIGRARGNEQFF
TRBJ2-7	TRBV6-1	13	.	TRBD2	TGTGCCACCCGTCGGAAGGGAGGGCACGAGCAGTACTTC	CATRRKGGHEQYF
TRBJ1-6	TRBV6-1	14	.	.	TGTGCCAGCAGTCGTACGGCGGGGGAATCACCCCTCCACTTT	CASSRTAGESPLHF
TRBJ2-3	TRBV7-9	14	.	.	TGTGCCAGCAGCGCCGGGACTAGCACAGATACGCAGTATTTT	CASSAGTSTDTQYF
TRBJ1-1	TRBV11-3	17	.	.	TGTGCCAGCAGCTTAGAGGCGGGGGGCCACATGAACACTGAAGCTTTCTTT	CASSLEAGGHMNTEAFF
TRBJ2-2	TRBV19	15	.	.	TGTGCCAGTAGTATCTCCAGGGGAGGGATCGGGGAGCTGTTTTTT	CASSISRGGIGELFF
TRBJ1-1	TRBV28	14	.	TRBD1	TGTGCCAGCAATCTGTCAGACAGGGCAACTGAAGCTTTCTTT	CASNLSDRATEAFF
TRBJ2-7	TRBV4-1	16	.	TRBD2	TGCGCCAGCAACCAAAGTCCTAGCGGGAGACTTGTCGAGCAGTACTTC	CASNQSPSGRLVEQYF
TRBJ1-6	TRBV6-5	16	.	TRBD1	TGTGCCAGCAGTTACACAGGGGGCGCTTCTAATTCACCCCTCCACTTT	CASSYTGGASNSPLHF
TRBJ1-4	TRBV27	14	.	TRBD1	TGTGCCAGCAAACAGGGGCCGGCTAATGAAAAACTGTTTTTT	CASKQGPANEKLFF
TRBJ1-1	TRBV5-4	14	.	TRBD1	TGTGCCAGCAGCCCGACAGGGACAAACACTGAAGCTTTCTTT	CASSPTGTNTEAFF
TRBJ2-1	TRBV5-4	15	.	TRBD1	TGTGCCAGCAGCCCCGAGGGGACAGGGCCGGGGGAGCAGTTCTTC	CASSPEGTGPGEQFF